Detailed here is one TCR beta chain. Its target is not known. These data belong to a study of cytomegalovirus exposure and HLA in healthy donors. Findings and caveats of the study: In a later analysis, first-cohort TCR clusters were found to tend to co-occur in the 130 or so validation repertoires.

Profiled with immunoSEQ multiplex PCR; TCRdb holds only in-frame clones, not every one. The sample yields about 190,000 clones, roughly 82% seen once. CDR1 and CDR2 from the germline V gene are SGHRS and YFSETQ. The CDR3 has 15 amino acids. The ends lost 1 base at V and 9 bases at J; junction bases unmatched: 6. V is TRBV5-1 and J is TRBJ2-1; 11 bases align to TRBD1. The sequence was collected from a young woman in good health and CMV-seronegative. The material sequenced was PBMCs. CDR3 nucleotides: TGCGCCAGCAGCTTGCCGGGACAGGGGGTCGGTGAGCAGTTCTTC. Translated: CASSLPGQGVGEQFF.